The text below deals with one T cell receptor (beta chain). The repertoire was sequenced with immunoSEQ multiplex PCR; TCRdb's copy has only in-frame clones and lacks some. The sample has 70,000 to 80,000 clones; 70% to 90% are singletons. This sample is drawn from a study of radiation and T cells in renal cell carcinoma. This CDR3 contains 11 residues. V lost 4 bases, J lost 6 bases, and 7 bases lay in between. The germline V gene encodes CDR1 MNHEY and CDR2 SMNVEV (reference sequence). The time point: blood 2 weeks post-SBRT. Treatment: 15 Gy SBRT to primary tumor, nephrectomy 4 weeks later. The clonotype originates from a woman aged 45-65 years with renal cell carcinoma. The chain links TRBV27 to TRBJ2-7; D not resolved. Sequences were derived from blood, sampled from a patient whose treatment included radiotherapy and nephrectomy. This CDR3 reads CASSSPTEQYF. CDR3 DNA sequence: TGTGCCAGCAGTTCTCCCACCGAGCAGTACTTC.